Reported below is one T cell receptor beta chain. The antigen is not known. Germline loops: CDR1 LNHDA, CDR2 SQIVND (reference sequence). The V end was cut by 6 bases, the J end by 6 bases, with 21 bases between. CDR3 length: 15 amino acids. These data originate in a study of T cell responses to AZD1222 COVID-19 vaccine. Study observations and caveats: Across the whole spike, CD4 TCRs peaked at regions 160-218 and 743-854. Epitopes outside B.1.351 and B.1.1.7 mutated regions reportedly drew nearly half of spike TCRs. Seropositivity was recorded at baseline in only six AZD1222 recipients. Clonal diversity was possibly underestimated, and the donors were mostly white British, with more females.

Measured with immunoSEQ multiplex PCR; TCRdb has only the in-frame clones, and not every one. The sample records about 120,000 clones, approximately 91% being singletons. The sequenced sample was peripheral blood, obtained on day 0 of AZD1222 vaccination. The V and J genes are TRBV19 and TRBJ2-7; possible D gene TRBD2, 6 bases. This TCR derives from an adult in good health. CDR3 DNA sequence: TGTGCCAGTAGACAGGACTTAGGACTATCGGGCGAGCAGTACTTC. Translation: CASRQDLGLSGEQYF.